What follows is one TCR beta chain and its context. Its antigen is unknown. Germline assignment: CDR1 SGHTS and CDR2 YDEGEE. This CDR3 is 12 amino acids long. Trimming took 2 bases from V and 2 from J, leaving 5 bases between them. Libraries were prepared by immunoSEQ multiplex PCR; TCRdb keeps only in-frame clonotypes and omits some of them. Of around 56,000 clones listed, approximately 85% are singletons. Baseline was the first blood sampling point, followed by cycle 4 day 1 and cycle 7 day 1. The sample originates from a study of OX40 agonist ivuxolimab in advanced cancers. As for the study in general: One hepatocellular carcinoma and a couple of cutaneous melanoma patients partially responded. Whole-study results and caveats: The expanded peripheral T cells' antigen specificity was not determined.

Sequences were derived from CD4+ or CD8+ T cells sorted from blood, sampled in a trial of the OX40 agonist ivuxolimab. J is TRBJ2-7 and V is TRBV5-8; D call uncertain. The clonotype originates from an adult with an advanced solid tumor such as melanoma, head and neck, liver or kidney cancer. CDR3 in amino acids: CASSFGTYEQYF. The CDR3 DNA is TGTGCCAGCAGCTTTGGCACCTACGAGCAGTACTTC.